This T cell receptor beta chain was identified during a study of blood T cells in healthy people across ages. V was clipped by 7 bases and J by 5 bases; unmatched bases: 14. The CDR3 consists of 16 residues. Comment on this clonotype: Its target is not known.

Study-wide results and limits: A strong correlation was found between TCR beta diversity and the percentage of naive T cells.

A second about 6 to 12 cycle PCR used barcoded and J-beta primers. TCRdb reanalysed the 5' RACE reads using MiXCR and keeps one entry per CDR3 protein. The table lists fewer than 2,000,000 distinct CDR3 sequences, approximately 39% of them singletons. Material for sequencing was blood. This TCR came from a human donor in good health. V and J are TRBV12-3 or TRBV12-4 and TRBJ2-1; 7 positions agree with TRBD2. The CDR3, as DNA: TGTGCCAGCACCCTGGGGGGGTATGGAGAAAACAATGAGCAGTTCTTC. This codes for CASTLGGYGENNEQFF.